This T cell receptor beta chain was captured by sequencing in a study of blood T cell repertoires in COVID-19. Study summary: Sites in the United States, Italy and Spain provided acute and convalescent COVID-19 samples.

Per the original methods: Amplifying reference gene primers gave estimates of nucleated cell counts. Profiling relied on immunoSEQ multiplex PCR, and the TCRdb table lists in-frame clones only, not all of them. V and J calls and clone size come straight from that table; D and trimming were deduced from the DNA. The sample carries around 100,000 clones, about 89% recorded once. V shed 0 bases and J shed 1 base, with 5 bases lying between them. The V gene's germline CDR1 is MNHEY and CDR2 SVGAGI. This CDR3 comprises 14 residues. This clonotype was sampled from a human donor with acute or convalescent COVID-19. The donor label of this sample is uncertain. Input material: peripheral blood. The V call is TRBV6-5, the J call TRBJ2-3; no clear D. The DNA for the CDR3 is TGTGCCAGCAGTTACTCGGCAGGCACAGATACGCAGTATTTT. The encoded protein is CASSYSAGTDTQYF.